This T cell receptor beta chain was retrieved from a study of response to subunit inactivated influenza vaccine. General study results and limits: Authors suggested that a seasonal influenza vaccination recruits few new T cells each time.

TCRdb independently ran MiXCR on the RT-PCR reads; one entry per CDR3 protein. Found here are some 520,000 distinct CDR3 sequences, approximately 15% of them singletons; the top ten hold roughly 3%. Germline CDR1 is DFQATT and CDR2 is SNEGSKA (reference sequence). This CDR3 has 13 amino acids. V gave up 0 bases and J gave up 9 bases; unmatched junction bases: 5. This clonotype came up a few times. Its antigen is not known. This sample comprised CD4+ T cells sorted from PBMCs, obtained about 23 months after vaccination. The origin of this receptor is a man aged 50-75 years who received an inactivated influenza vaccine. The J gene is TRBJ2-4, the V gene TRBV20-1; 7 bases are a match to TRBD1. The CDR3 sequence is CSARETGLSIQYF. Written as DNA, the CDR3 is TGCAGTGCTAGAGAGACAGGGTTAAGCATTCAGTACTTC.